This entry lists 2 T cell receptor beta chains sequenced from one sample in a study of T cells after yellow fever vaccination (dated by TCRdb to about 2019). The library was generated by 5' RACE. TCRdb shows the sequencer as Illumina HiSeq 2500. TCRdb itself trimmed the public reads at Q25 with fastp, ran MiXCR and retained productive beta chains. Each entry is one CDR3 protein sequence, shown with its most common DNA and genes. The sample table lists about 630,000 distinct CDR3 sequences, over 9% of them with a count of one. The top ten clones comprise more than 13% of the sample. The treatment or condition label, as the study defines it: live attenuated yellow fever vaccine strain. This material consisted of PBMCs, taken on the day of the yellow fever booster vaccination. These receptor sequences come from a man aged 30-40 years who received the YFV17D yellow fever vaccine.

This clonotype appeared many times. This CDR3 reads CASSQENRETQYF. CDR3 in DNA: TGTGCCAGCAGCCAAGAGAACCGGGAGACCCAGTACTTC. The chain recombines TRBV4-2 with TRBJ2-5, with no clear D. Trimming took off 0 bases at V and 5 bases at J, with 7 bases between the two ends. Germline lookup yields CDR1 LGHNA and CDR2 YNFKEQ. The CDR3 runs 13 residues.

Here the CDR3 DNA reads TGTGCCAGCAGCTTGGCAGCGGCAGCCTCAGGGACCCAGTACTTC. Its translation is CASSLAAAASGTQYF. This rearrangement joins TRBV5-6 to TRBJ2-5; tentatively, D is TRBD2 (5 bases). The CDR3 is made up of 15 amino acids. The V end was cut by 0 bases, the J end by 7 bases, with 16 bases between. CDR1 and CDR2 from the germline V gene are SGHDT and YYEEEE.